The 15 T cell receptor beta chains given below trace back to one sample, sequenced in a study of early T cells in non-severe SARS-CoV-2 infection. MiXCR, applied by TCRdb to the 5' RACE reads, yields one record per CDR3 protein. Seen here are roughly 57,000 distinct CDR3 sequences, approximately 12% observed once, and the top ten hold just over 2.5%. The material was whole blood, obtained at baseline. The receptors come from an adult who was a healthcare worker with PCR-confirmed SARS-CoV-2 infection or an uninfected control (not recorded which).

This clonotype was observed a few times. V usage is TRBV3-1 and J usage is TRBJ2-6; no clear D gene. V lost 0 bases and J lost 0, with 6 bases in between. The CDR3 is 16 amino acids. CDR1 and CDR2 (germline): LGHDT, YNNKEL (reference sequence). The CDR3 is CASSQEVGSGANVLTF. CDR3 DNA sequence: TGTGCCAGCAGCCAAGAAGTGGGCTCTGGGGCCAACGTCCTGACTTTC.

This clonotype was recorded a few times. This chain links TRBV14 with TRBJ2-7; 8 bases line up with TRBD2. V lost 4 bases to trimming and J lost 0 bases; unmatched junction nucleotides: 2. Germline V gene sequence: CDR1 SGHDN, CDR2 FVKESK. This CDR3 spans 14 amino acids. The CDR3 is CASSLLAASYEQYF. In DNA form, the CDR3 reads TGTGCCAGCAGCCTACTAGCGGCCTCCTACGAGCAGTACTTC.

This clonotype has more than one count but fewer than ten. The V gene is TRBV13, the J gene TRBJ1-6; maybe TRBD1 (5 bases). V was clipped by 5 bases and J by 10 bases, with 15 bases between them. This CDR3 comprises 14 residues. Germline CDR1 is PRHDT and CDR2 is FYEKMQ (reference sequence). The CDR3 spells CASSRAGSQSPLHF. Here the CDR3 DNA reads TGTGCCAGCAGCCGCGCAGGGTCTCAGTCACCCCTCCACTTT.

This clonotype was picked up a small number of times. The junction does not match germline at one end; this may be a read error. The V and J genes are TRBV7-7 and TRBJ2-2; D not certain. This CDR3 has 15 amino acids. The germline V gene encodes CDR1 SSHAT and CDR2 FNYEAQ (reference sequence). The CDR3 here is CASKAGNTNTRELFF. The CDR3 DNA follows: TGTGCCAGCAAGGCAGGAAATACTAACACCAGGGAGCTGTTTTTT.

This clonotype was detected only a few times. The chain carries TRBV5-5 and TRBJ2-7; 9 bases align to TRBD2. There are 14 residues in the CDR3. After removal of 5 bases from V and 4 bases from J, the junction contained 7 bases not matched to a gene. Germline V gene sequence: CDR1 SGHKS, CDR2 YYEKEE (reference sequence). This CDR3 reads CASSSGSGRYEQYF. CDR3 in DNA: TGTGCCAGCAGTTCAGGTAGCGGGAGATACGAGCAGTACTTC.

There are a few counts of this clonotype. The chain has TRBV11-3 and TRBJ2-1; TRBD2 matches at 11 bases. Trimming at V came to 4 bases and at J to 6 bases, leaving 8 bases not matched to a gene. This CDR3 is built from 16 residues. Germline V gene data show CDR1 as SGHNT and CDR2 as YENEEA. CDR3 region: CASSSSLAGGSNEQFF. CDR3 coding DNA: TGTGCCAGCAGCTCGTCGTTAGCGGGAGGGTCCAATGAGCAGTTCTTC.

The CDR3 reads CASSFRGVGGFTDTQYF. The CDR3 DNA reads as TGTGCCAGCAGCTTTCGGGGAGTGGGGGGATTCACAGATACGCAGTATTTT. The rearrangement joins TRBV7-6 to TRBJ2-3; weak D call: TRBD2 (6 bases). Germline V lookup: CDR1 SGHVS, CDR2 FNYEAQ. Trimming removed 3 bases from V and 2 bases from J, with 18 bases in between. There are 17 residues in the CDR3.

This clonotype came up a few times. The chain employs TRBV6-2 or TRBV6-3 and TRBJ1-5, with a possible D match to TRBD1 (6 bases). The ends were cut back, 4 bases at V and 7 bases at J, with 17 bases in the middle. Germline assignment: CDR1 MNHEY and CDR2 SVGEGT. The length of the CDR3 is 15 residues. Here the CDR3 DNA reads TGTGCCAGCAGTTTGGAGGGGGGCGCGAGGCAGCCCCAGCATTTT. The encoded protein is CASSLEGGARQPQHF.

This clonotype was counted ten times or more. CDR3 bases: TGTGCCAGCAGCGTAGCCGGCGGGAGGGCCTACGAGCAGTACTTC. Translation: CASSVAGGRAYEQYF. The chain uses TRBV9 and TRBJ2-7, with TRBD2 matching over 9 bases. CDR1 and CDR2 from the germline V gene are SGDLS and YYNGEE. The CDR3 extends over 15 amino acids. The V segment lost 0 bases and the J segment 2 bases; nucleotides outside the gene matches: 3.

V and J are TRBV6-2 or TRBV6-3 and TRBJ1-5; tentatively, D is TRBD1 (6 bases). This CDR3 has 13 amino acids. Trimming pared 6 bases from V and 5 bases from J, leaving 11 bases between. The germline gives CDR1 MNHEY, CDR2 SVGEGT. DNA for the CDR3: TGTGCCAGCAGGCAGCAGGGGTATCAGCCCCAGCATTTT. Protein product: CASRQQGYQPQHF.

The sample holds a few counts of this clonotype. The J gene is TRBJ2-3, the V gene TRBV28; 9 bases align to TRBD2. The V gene end was trimmed by 8 bases and the J gene end by 4 bases; junction bases not matched to a gene: 10. From germline, CDR1 is MDHEN and CDR2 SYDVKM. The CDR3 covers 15 residues. The CDR3, as DNA: TGTGCCAGCGGATGGGCGGGAGGGCCGTCAGATACGCAGTATTTT. Encoded protein: CASGWAGGPSDTQYF.

The table lists this clonotype with a few counts. The chain links TRBV27 to TRBJ1-2, with 7 bases matching TRBD1. V was pared by 4 bases and J by 4 bases, with 3 bases of the junction left unmatched. The CDR3 spans 13 residues. The V gene's germline CDR1 is MNHEY and CDR2 SMNVEV (reference sequence). This CDR3 is CASSSRQGYGYTF. CDR3 bases: TGTGCCAGCAGTTCTCGACAGGGCTATGGCTACACCTTC.

This clonotype was counted ten times or more. The chain uses TRBV11-2 and TRBJ1-3, with D unclear. The CDR3 loop spans 14 amino acids. CDR1 is SGHAT and CDR2 is FQNNGV in the germline V gene. Trimming pared 3 bases from V and 8 bases from J, leaving 14 bases between. CDR3 loop: CASSFLQRRDTIYF. DNA of the CDR3: TGTGCCAGCAGCTTCCTTCAGCGACGGGACACCATATATTTT.

V is TRBV5-4 and J is TRBJ2-5, with a tentative D call TRBD2 (6 bases). This CDR3 comprises 15 residues. Deletions cut 5 bases from V and 5 bases from J, with 19 bases between. CDR1 and CDR2 from the germline V gene are SGHNT and YYREEE (reference sequence). In DNA form, the CDR3 reads TGTGCCAGCAGACGTAGCTCGGGAGACGGTGAGACCCAGTACTTC. Its protein product is CASRRSSGDGETQYF.

V is TRBV4-1 and J is TRBJ2-7; 8 bases are shared with TRBD1. Germline CDR1 reads MGHRA; CDR2 reads YSYEKL. This CDR3 is built from 15 residues. The J segment lost 4 bases and the V segment lost 0 bases, leaving 5 bases of the junction unmatched. CDR3 amino acids: CASSQDTDRGYEQYF. The CDR3 bases are TGCGCCAGCAGCCAAGATACAGACAGGGGTTACGAGCAGTACTTC.